This is a list of T cell receptor beta chains from one sample in a study of tumor-infiltrating lymphocytes in primary liver carcinoma. TCRdb fed the multiplex PCR reads into MiXCR, producing one record per CDR3 protein. The data show 99,000 or so distinct CDR3 sequences, with 55% to 75% seen just once and 9.5% to 10% held by the top ten. Sequenced sample: liver tumor tissue from sampling region 5. The receptor source for this set is a woman aged 60 to 75 with primary liver carcinoma and hepatitis B virus infection. CDR3s include the opening cysteine and the closing phenylalanine or tryptophan. Fields, in order: J gene, clone size, V gene, D gene, CDR3 protein, CDR3 DNA. The D gene is left open where the match is weak. Rows may omit the clone size; those that give it use once, few, many or a size class.

>TRBJ2-3|.|TRBV28|.
CVSNPSTDTQYF
TGTGTCAGCAATCCGAGCACAGACACGCAGTATTTT
>TRBJ1-1|many|TRBV6-5|.
CASSSGGQGSTEAFF
TGTGCCAGCAGTTCCGGCGGGCAGGGGAGCACTGAAGCTTTCTTT
>TRBJ2-1|.|TRBV11-3|TRBD2
CASSRSNGGSTYNGQFF
TGTGCCAGCAGTCGTTCCAACGGCGGGAGCACGTACAATGGGCAGTTCTTC
>TRBJ1-4|many|TRBV14|TRBD1
CASSQPQGAGLFF
TGTGCCAGCAGCCAACCTCAGGGGGCAGGACTGTTTTTT
>TRBJ2-1|.|TRBV29-1|.
CSVHRGTTFYNEQFF
TGCAGCGTTCATAGGGGGACTACCTTCTACAATGAGCAGTTCTTC
>TRBJ2-1|.|TRBV6-5|TRBD1
CANRGQGGYNERFF
TGTGCCAACAGGGGACAGGGAGGCTACAATGAGCGGTTCTTC
>TRBJ2-3|.|TRBV10-3|.
CAISPGTDTQYF
TGTGCCATCAGTCCGGGCACAGATACGCAGTATTTT
>TRBJ2-3|many|TRBV18|.
CASSPDTPITDTQYF
TGTGCCAGCTCACCAGATACTCCGATCACAGATACGCAGTATTTT
>TRBJ2-7|many|TRBV6-1|.
CASSEVYNYEQYF
TGTGCCAGCAGTGAGGTGTACAACTACGAGCAGTACTTC
>TRBJ2-1|.|TRBV6-2/TRBV6-3|TRBD2
CATSLPRTSGTSQFF
TGTGCCACCAGTTTGCCCCGGACTAGCGGGACTTCTCAATTCTTC
>TRBJ2-3|.|TRBV6-1|TRBD2
CASSGISGSTYTQYF
TGTGCCAGCAGTGGGATTAGCGGGAGCACATATACGCAGTATTTT
>TRBJ2-1|many|TRBV7-8|.
CASSLAGRQFRHNEQFF
TGTGCCAGCAGCTTAGCTGGGAGGCAGTTTCGGCACAATGAGCAGTTCTTC
>TRBJ2-1|.|TRBV28|TRBD2
CASSSPYRTPSRAGGRGNEQFF
TGTGCCAGCAGTTCCCCTTACAGGACCCCCTCCCGAGCGGGAGGGCGAGGCAATGAGCAGTTCTTC
>TRBJ1-2|.|TRBV7-9|TRBD1
CARSLGMEGASGYTF
TGTGCCAGGAGCTTAGGGATGGAGGGGGCAAGTGGCTACACCTTC
>TRBJ1-2|many|TRBV12-3/TRBV12-4|.
CASSSGYGYTF
TGTGCCAGCAGCTCGGGCTATGGCTACACCTTC
>TRBJ2-3|.|TRBV11-3|.
CASRLRGSIDIQYF
TGTGCCAGCAGATTGCGGGGAAGCATAGATATACAGTATTTT
>TRBJ2-1|.|TRBV24-1|.
CATNDGDNNNEQFF
TGTGCCACCAATGATGGTGATAATAACAATGAGCAGTTCTTC
>TRBJ1-1|.|TRBV7-9|.
CASSHLTGSDTEAFF
TGTGCCAGCAGCCACCTAACAGGGAGTGACACTGAAGCTTTCTTT
>TRBJ2-7|.|TRBV6-1|.
CVSTGPGYHEQYF
TGTGTCAGTACCGGGCCAGGGTACCACGAGCAGTACTTC
>TRBJ2-3|.|TRBV12-3/TRBV12-4|.
CASTPTEHTDTQYF
TGTGCCAGCACTCCCACGGAGCACACAGATACGCAGTATTTT
>TRBJ2-3|.|TRBV4-2|TRBD2
CASNQVEGGRTDTQYF
TGTGCCAGCAACCAGGTGGAGGGAGGGCGCACAGATACGCAGTATTTT
>TRBJ1-1|.|TRBV5-4|.
CASSLITLDDTEAFF
TGTGCCAGTAGCTTGATTACTTTGGATGACACTGAAGCTTTCTTT
>TRBJ1-6|once|TRBV28|.
CASIRLLGSPLHF
TGTGCCAGCATTAGGCTTCTTGGGTCACCCCTCCACTTT
>TRBJ2-7|.|TRBV18|.
CASSPRRVALGEQYF
TGTGCCAGCTCACCACGTCGAGTGGCGCTGGGCGAGCAGTACTTC
>TRBJ2-7|many|TRBV12-3/TRBV12-4|TRBD1
CASSLRGREQYF
TGTGCCAGCAGTTTAAGGGGGCGGGAGCAGTACTTC
>TRBJ2-2|.|TRBV29-1|TRBD1
CSMEQGANGELFF
TGCAGCATGGAACAGGGGGCGAACGGGGAGCTGTTTTTT
>TRBJ2-1|.|TRBV5-1|.
CASSQTMPGDYNEQFF
TGCGCCAGCAGCCAAACGATGCCCGGGGACTACAATGAGCAGTTCTTC
>TRBJ1-5|.|TRBV12-3/TRBV12-4|.
CASSPTGNSDQPRHF
TGTGCCAGCAGCCCAACAGGGAATAGCGATCAGCCCCGGCATTTT